This T cell receptor (beta chain) was sequenced during a study of OX40 agonist ivuxolimab in advanced cancers. Regarding the complete study: Ivuxolimab was an agonistic, fully human IgG2 monoclonal antibody directed against OX40 (CD134), a costimulatory receptor. The paper describes the monotherapy dose-escalation part (N of about 47 patients) of the phase I trial of ivuxolimab. Intravenous ivuxolimab was administered to patients every 2 weeks at six dose levels: 0.01, 0.1, 0.3, 1.5, 3 and 10 mg/kg. Partial responses occurred in three dose-escalation patients: two with cutaneous melanoma and one with hepatocellular carcinoma. Peripheral TCRbeta sequencing aimed to test whether ivuxolimab altered TCR sequence diversity and caused clonal T-cell expansion. Of the 50 to 55 patients in dose escalation, about 19 had hepatocellular carcinoma, approximately 15 had melanoma, 9 had renal cell carcinoma and 9 had head and neck cancer. Patients were allowed to have had prior anti-PD-1, anti-PD-L1 or anti-CTLA-4 therapy, and approximately 39% of the dose-escalation patients had been treated with checkpoint inhibitors. A male proportion of around 83% and a mean age of around 60 years, ranging from about 23 to 79, were recorded for the dose-escalation cohort. Here is what the overall study found, with its caveats: In the 0.1-3.0 mg/kg groups, partial responders had among the lowest normalized peripheral clonal expansion, particularly in CD8+ T cells. After ivuxolimab, expanded clones were on average more numerous among CD8+ T cells than among CD4+ T cells. The antigen specificity of the clonally expanded peripheral T cells was not determined. At doses from 0.1 to 3.0 mg/kg, clonal expansion was seen in both CD4+ and CD8+ blood T cells between baseline and week 6. Low levels of normalized T-cell clonal expansion were also seen in some patients who did not respond.

Genomic DNA was extracted from sorted cells for sequencing of the TCRbeta CDR3 region. TCRbeta CDR3 regions were sequenced using the immunoSEQ Assay. The table comes from immuneACCESS by way of TCRdb, which keeps in-frame sequences with V and J called. Part of the clones is missing from these tables; in studies checked, under half for an unresolved V gene and the rest for unknown reasons. The sample table records 65,000 to 95,000 clones; 91% of these occur just once. The leading ten clones occupy about 6.6% of the sample. The trial excluded patients who had a history of autoimmune disease or who were on systemic immunosuppression. Peripheral blood for TCR sequencing was collected from all dose cohorts at baseline, on cycle 4 day 1, and on cycle 7 day 1. The samples were drawn from a first-in-human, open-label, multicenter phase I dose-escalation trial of ivuxolimab. Adults with locally advanced or metastatic melanoma, renal cell carcinoma, hepatocellular carcinoma or head and neck squamous cell carcinoma were enrolled in the trial. Before TCR sequencing, CD4+ and CD8+ T cells were separately sorted from peripheral blood.

The CDR3 has 13 amino acids, counting the end cysteine and phenylalanine. Only the CDR3 portion is preserved as DNA: 39 bases, with reading frame beginning at the first base. The germline V gene (reference sequence) supplies CDR1 LNHDA and CDR2 SQIVND. V gives up 1 base and J gives up 4 bases, and the segment between their germline ends measures 5 bases. For this clone: No antigen is known for it. Base-call qualities are not available, and no considerably larger clone is one nucleotide away.

The receptor was derived from an adult with an advanced solid tumor such as melanoma, head and neck, liver or kidney cancer. Here the sequenced sample was CD4+ or CD8+ T cells sorted from blood, taken in a trial of the OX40 agonist ivuxolimab. The V and J segments used are TRBV19 and TRBJ1-5; the D gene is not confidently resolved. The nucleotide sequence is given as TGTGCCAGTAGTATAGGTGTGAATCAGCCCCAGCATTTT. It specifies CASSIGVNQPQHF.